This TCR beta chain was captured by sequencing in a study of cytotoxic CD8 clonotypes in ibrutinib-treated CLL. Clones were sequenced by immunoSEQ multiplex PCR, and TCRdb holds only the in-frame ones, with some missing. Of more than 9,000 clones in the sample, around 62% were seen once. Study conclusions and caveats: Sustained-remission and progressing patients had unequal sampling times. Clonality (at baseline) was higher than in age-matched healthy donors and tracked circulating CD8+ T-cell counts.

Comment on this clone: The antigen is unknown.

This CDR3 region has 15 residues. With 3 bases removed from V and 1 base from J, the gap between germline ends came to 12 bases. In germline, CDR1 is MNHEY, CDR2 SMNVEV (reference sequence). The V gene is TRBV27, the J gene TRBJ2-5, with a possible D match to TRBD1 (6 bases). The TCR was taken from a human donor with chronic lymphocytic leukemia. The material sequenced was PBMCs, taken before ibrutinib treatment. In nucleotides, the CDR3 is TGTGCCAGCAGTTTTCCCCAGGGGCCCCAAGAGACCCAGTACTTC. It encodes CASSFPQGPQETQYF.